This TCR beta chain comes out of a study of blood T cell repertoires in COVID-19. Patients of the Seattle cohort, enrolled during active infection, were followed longitudinally. The assay was immunoSEQ multiplex PCR, and TCRdb's table has in-frame clones only and misses some. This sample yields fewer than 95,000 clones, of which 74% are seen a single time; 3% to 4.5% belongs to the top ten. The sample taken for sequencing was peripheral blood. The TCR originated in a man between 65 and 85 years old with COVID-19, enrolled during active disease.

The CDR3 bases are TGCGCCAGCAGCTTGACAGGGTCTAATGAAAAACTGTTTTTT. Encoded protein: CASSLTGSNEKLFF. This sequence joins TRBV5-1 and TRBJ1-4, with TRBD1 as a possible D gene (6 bases). From germline, CDR1 is SGHRS and CDR2 YFSETQ. The ends were cut back, 1 base at V and 3 bases at J, with 7 bases in the middle. CDR3 size: 14 residues.